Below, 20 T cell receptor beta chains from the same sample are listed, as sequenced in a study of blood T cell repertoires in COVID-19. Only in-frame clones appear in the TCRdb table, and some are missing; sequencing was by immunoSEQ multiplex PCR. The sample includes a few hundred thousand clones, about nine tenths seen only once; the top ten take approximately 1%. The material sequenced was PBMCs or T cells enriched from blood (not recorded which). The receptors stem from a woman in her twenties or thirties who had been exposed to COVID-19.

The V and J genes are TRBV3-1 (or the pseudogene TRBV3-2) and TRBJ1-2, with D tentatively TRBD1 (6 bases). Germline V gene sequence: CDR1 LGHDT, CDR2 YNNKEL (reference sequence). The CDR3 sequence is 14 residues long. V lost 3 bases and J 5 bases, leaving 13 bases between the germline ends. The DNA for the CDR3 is TGTGCCAGCAGCCACAGGGGACCGATGTATGGCTACACCTTC. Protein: CASSHRGPMYGYTF.

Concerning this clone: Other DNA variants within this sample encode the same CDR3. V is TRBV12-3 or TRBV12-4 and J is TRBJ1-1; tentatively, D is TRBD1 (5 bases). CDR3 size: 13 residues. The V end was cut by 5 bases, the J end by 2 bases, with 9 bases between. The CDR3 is CASSPTGNTEAFF. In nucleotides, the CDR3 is TGTGCCAGCAGTCCCACAGGTAACACTGAAGCTTTCTTT.

Here the CDR3 reads CASSFQGHTEAFF. The CDR3, as DNA: TGTGCCAGCAGTTTTCAGGGTCACACTGAAGCTTTCTTT. This rearrangement joins TRBV27 to TRBJ1-1; maybe TRBD1 (5 bases). This CDR3 comprises 13 residues. CDR1 and CDR2 from the germline V gene are MNHEY and SMNVEV (reference sequence). Trimming took off 3 bases at V and 3 bases at J, with 8 bases between the two ends.

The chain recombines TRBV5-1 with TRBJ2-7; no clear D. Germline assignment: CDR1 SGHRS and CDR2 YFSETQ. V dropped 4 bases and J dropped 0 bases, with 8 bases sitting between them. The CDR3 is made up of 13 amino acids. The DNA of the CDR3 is TGCGCCAGCAGCAGAGAGAGCTCCTACGAGCAGTACTTC. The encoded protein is CASSRESSYEQYF.

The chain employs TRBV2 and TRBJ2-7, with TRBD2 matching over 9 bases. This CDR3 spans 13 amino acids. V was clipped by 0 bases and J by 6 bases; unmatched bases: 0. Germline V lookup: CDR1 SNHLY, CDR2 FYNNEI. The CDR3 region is CASSEARGGEQYF. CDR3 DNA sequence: TGTGCCAGCAGTGAAGCGCGGGGGGGCGAGCAGTACTTC. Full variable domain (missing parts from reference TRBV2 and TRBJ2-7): EPEVTQTPSHQVTQMGQEVILRCVPISNHLYFYWYRQILGQKVEFLVSFYNNEISEKSEIFDDQFSVERPDGSNFTLKIRSTKLEDSAMYFCASSEARGGEQYFGPGTRLTVT.

The CDR3 loop reads CASSAIGQGDTEAFF. The CDR3 bases are TGTGCCAGCAGTGCTATCGGACAGGGGGACACTGAAGCTTTCTTT. The rearrangement links TRBV28 to TRBJ1-1; 10 bases agree with TRBD1. With 5 bases clipped from V and 3 bases from J, the junction kept 6 bases outside the gene matches. CDR1 MDHEN and CDR2 SYDVKM come from the germline V gene. The CDR3 contains 15 residues.

The CDR3 region is CASSLTYMQETQYF. The CDR3 coding sequence is TGTGCCAGCAGCTTAACATATATGCAAGAGACCCAGTACTTC. The chain combines TRBV7-2 with TRBJ2-5, with D hard to call. V shed 2 bases and J shed 2 bases, with 9 bases lying between them. CDR1 SGHTA and CDR2 FQGNSA come from the germline V gene. This CDR3 is built from 14 residues.

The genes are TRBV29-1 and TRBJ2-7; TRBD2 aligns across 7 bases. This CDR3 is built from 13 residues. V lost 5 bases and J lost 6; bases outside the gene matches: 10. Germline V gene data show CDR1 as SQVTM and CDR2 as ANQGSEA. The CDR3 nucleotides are TGCAGCGTTTGGGTGGGAGGGCCTTCCGAGCAGTACTTC. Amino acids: CSVWVGGPSEQYF.

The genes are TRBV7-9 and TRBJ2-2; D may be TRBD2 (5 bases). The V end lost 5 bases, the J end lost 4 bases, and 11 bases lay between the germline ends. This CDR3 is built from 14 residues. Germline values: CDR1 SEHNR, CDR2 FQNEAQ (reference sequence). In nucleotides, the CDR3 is TGTGCCAGCAGCCTCCGGGCGGGCACCGGGGAGCTGTTTTTT. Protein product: CASSLRAGTGELFF.

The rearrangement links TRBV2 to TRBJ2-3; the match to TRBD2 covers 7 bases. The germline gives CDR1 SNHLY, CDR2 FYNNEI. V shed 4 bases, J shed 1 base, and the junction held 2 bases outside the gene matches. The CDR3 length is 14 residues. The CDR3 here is CASSGAGGTDTQYF. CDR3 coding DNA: TGTGCCAGCAGTGGGGCGGGAGGCACAGATACGCAGTATTTT. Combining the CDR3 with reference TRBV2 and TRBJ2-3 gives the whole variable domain EPEVTQTPSHQVTQMGQEVILRCVPISNHLYFYWYRQILGQKVEFLVSFYNNEISEKSEIFDDQFSVERPDGSNFTLKIRSTKLEDSAMYFCASSGAGGTDTQYFGPGTRLTVL.

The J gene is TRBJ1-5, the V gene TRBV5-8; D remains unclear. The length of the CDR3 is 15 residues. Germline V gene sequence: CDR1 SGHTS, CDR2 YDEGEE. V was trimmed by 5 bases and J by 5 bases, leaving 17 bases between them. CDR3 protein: CASRPTGMSHQPQHF. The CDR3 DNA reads TGTGCCAGCAGGCCGACGGGGATGTCCCATCAGCCCCAGCATTTT.

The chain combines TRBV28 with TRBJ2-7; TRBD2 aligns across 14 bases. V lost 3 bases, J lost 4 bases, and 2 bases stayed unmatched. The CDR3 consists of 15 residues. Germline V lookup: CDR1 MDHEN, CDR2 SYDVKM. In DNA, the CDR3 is TGTGCCAGCAGTTTCAGGACTAGCGGGAGGTACGAGCAGTACTTC. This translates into CASSFRTSGRYEQYF.

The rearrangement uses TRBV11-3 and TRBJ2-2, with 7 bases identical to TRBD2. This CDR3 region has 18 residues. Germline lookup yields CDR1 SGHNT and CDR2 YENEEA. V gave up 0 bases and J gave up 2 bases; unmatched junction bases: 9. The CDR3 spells CASSLDRSAGSNTGELFF. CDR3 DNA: TGTGCCAGCAGCTTAGATCGGTCAGCGGGATCAAACACCGGGGAGCTGTTTTTT.

Here the CDR3 reads CASSFASSYNEQFF. CDR3 in DNA: TGTGCCAGCAGTTTCGCTAGCTCCTACAATGAGCAGTTCTTC. This chain uses TRBV28 with TRBJ2-1; D gene unclear. V shed 3 bases and J shed 0 bases, with 6 bases lying between them. The length of the CDR3 is 14 residues. In germline, CDR1 is MDHEN, CDR2 SYDVKM.

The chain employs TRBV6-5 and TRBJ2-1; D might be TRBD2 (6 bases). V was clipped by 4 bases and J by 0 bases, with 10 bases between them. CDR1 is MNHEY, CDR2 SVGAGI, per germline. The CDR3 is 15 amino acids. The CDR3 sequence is CASSWAGSSYNEQFF. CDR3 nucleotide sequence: TGTGCCAGCAGTTGGGCCGGGAGCTCCTACAATGAGCAGTTCTTC.

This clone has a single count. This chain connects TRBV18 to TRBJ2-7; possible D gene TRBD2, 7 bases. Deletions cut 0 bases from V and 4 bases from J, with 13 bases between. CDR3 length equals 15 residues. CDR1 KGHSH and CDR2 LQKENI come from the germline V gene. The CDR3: CASSPPRGGGYEQYF. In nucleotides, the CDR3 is TGTGCCAGCTCACCACCCCGAGGGGGGGGTTACGAGCAGTACTTC. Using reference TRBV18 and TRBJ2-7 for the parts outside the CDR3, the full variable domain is NAGVMQNPRHLVRRRGQEARLRCSPMKGHSHVYWYRQLPEEGLKFMVYLQKENIIDESGMPKERFSAEFPKEGPSILRIQQVVRGDSAAYFCASSPPRGGGYEQYFGPGTRLTVT.

The CDR3 spells CATTQGTDTEAFF. The CDR3 bases are TGCGCCACCACTCAGGGGACGGACACTGAAGCTTTCTTT. This chain joins TRBV10-1 and TRBJ1-1; D is possibly TRBD1 (6 bases). V was pared by 10 bases and J by 3 bases, with 15 bases between. The V gene's germline CDR1 is WNHNN and CDR2 SYGVQD (reference sequence). There are 13 residues in the CDR3.

CDR3 sequence (DNA): TGTGCCAGCACGCGTCAGAACACTGAAGCTTTCTTT. Translating gives CASTRQNTEAFF. The chain recombines TRBV28 with TRBJ1-1; D call uncertain. Trimming took 7 bases from V and 1 from J, leaving 7 bases between them. CDR1 is MDHEN and CDR2 is SYDVKM in the germline V gene. The CDR3 runs to 12 residues.

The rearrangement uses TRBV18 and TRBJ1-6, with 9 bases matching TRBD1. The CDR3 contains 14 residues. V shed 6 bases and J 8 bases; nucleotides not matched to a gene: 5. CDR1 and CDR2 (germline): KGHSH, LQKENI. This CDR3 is CASSQQGADSPLHF. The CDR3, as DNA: TGTGCCAGCTCCCAACAGGGGGCTGATTCACCCCTCCACTTT.

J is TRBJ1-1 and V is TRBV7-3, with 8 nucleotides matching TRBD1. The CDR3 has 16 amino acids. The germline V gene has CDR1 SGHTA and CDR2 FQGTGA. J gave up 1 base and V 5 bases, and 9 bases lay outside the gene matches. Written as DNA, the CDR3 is TGTGCCAGCAGCGTATGGGCAGGGGGCCAGAACACTGAAGCTTTCTTT. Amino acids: CASSVWAGGQNTEAFF.